Listed below are T cell receptor beta chains from one sample, sequenced in a study of neurological immune-mediated disorders. TCRdb re-called the 5' RACE reads with MiXCR, one entry per CDR3 protein. The sample includes roughly 50,000 distinct CDR3 sequences, about 13% seen only once; the top ten take about 10%. Input material: PBMCs. The receptors shown here come from a woman aged 55 to 70 with HTLV-1-associated myelopathy (HAM/TSP). Both conserved end residues are part of each CDR3.

J gene,V gene,CDR3 protein
TRBJ2-2,TRBV4-1,CASSQPSGTNTGELFF
TRBJ2-7,TRBV13,CASSISGRTTYEQYF
TRBJ2-1,TRBV5-5,CASSLTTGFNNEQFF
TRBJ2-1,TRBV5-1,CASSSGPNYNEQFF
TRBJ2-3,TRBV5-1,CASSRPSTDTQYF
TRBJ1-2,TRBV20-1,CSAGEKSTYGYTF
TRBJ2-6,TRBV28,CASSKHPAGANVLTF
TRBJ2-3,TRBV11-3,CASSLDGGGDTQYF
TRBJ2-3,TRBV7-9,CASTRELGTDTQYF
TRBJ1-1,TRBV7-9,CASSLVGAGVAFF
TRBJ2-2,TRBV5-1,CASSSRSWDTGELFF
TRBJ2-1,TRBV10-3,CAISESGTSYNEQFF
TRBJ2-1,TRBV20-1,CSASGDENNEQFF
TRBJ2-7,TRBV7-9,CASSPTGNEQYF
TRBJ2-2,TRBV5-1,CASRTGQGYTGELFF
TRBJ2-5,TRBV7-2,CASSLAGASGETQYF
TRBJ2-1,TRBV2,CASSEVLEQFF
TRBJ2-6,TRBV3-1,CASSQGPGQAREVLTF
TRBJ2-1,TRBV10-1,CASSEYPPNEQFF
TRBJ1-1,TRBV5-1,CASSSGKGNTEAFF
TRBJ2-3,TRBV3-1,CASSQAGGSDTQYF
TRBJ2-7,TRBV5-1,CASSMTGGSYEQYF
TRBJ2-5,TRBV28,CASSKPDLWETQYF
TRBJ1-1,TRBV28,CASSLPRGHTEAFF
TRBJ1-1,TRBV2,CASSESRNPAGGRTGTEAFF
TRBJ2-1,TRBV20-1,CSARTSPGVYQGVEQFF
TRBJ1-1,TRBV20-1,CSARSSGGMNTEAFF
TRBJ2-2,TRBV7-2,CASSTRTGGITGELFF
TRBJ2-5,TRBV27,CASSFSGAPQETQYF
TRBJ2-3,TRBV20-1,CSASLREGTDTQYF
TRBJ2-1,TRBV20-1,CSASPTSGVRSEQFF
TRBJ2-1,TRBV20-1,CSARGRGPHNEQFF
TRBJ2-1,TRBV5-1,CASSLDRVGNEQFF
TRBJ2-2,TRBV9,CASSGPGQTTRTAGELFF
TRBJ2-6,TRBV11-2,CASSPEEGPGANVLTF
TRBJ1-2,TRBV15,CATSRGERDENTF
TRBJ2-3,TRBV20-1,CSASGRTDTQYF
TRBJ2-3,TRBV2,CASRVNGGISTDTQYF
TRBJ2-6,TRBV5-8,CASSLGTSGGPGANVLTF
TRBJ2-4,TRBV12-3/TRBV12-4,CASSLVGNGKNIQYF
TRBJ2-2,TRBV28,CASSPGLVRELFF
TRBJ2-3,TRBV5-1,CASSIRRLAGGTDTQYF
TRBJ2-1,TRBV14,CASRSSGRAHNPEQFF
TRBJ1-1,TRBV3-1,CASSQFQGGTEAFF
TRBJ2-1,TRBV7-2,CASTSLYNEQFF
TRBJ2-7,TRBV12-3/TRBV12-4,CASSGDRDEQYF
TRBJ1-2,TRBV12-3/TRBV12-4,CASGLLGVGYTF
TRBJ2-3,TRBV7-2,CASSFWTGRHSTDTQYF
TRBJ2-7,TRBV5-1,CASRPGGGSYEQYF
TRBJ2-5,TRBV7-2,CASSLTRRETQYF
TRBJ2-5,TRBV7-2,CASSLVQGAGETQYF
TRBJ2-4,TRBV28,CASSSGLASNIQYF
TRBJ2-1,TRBV28,CASRAGTVYNEQFF
TRBJ1-3,TRBV6-6,CASSYSTSGNTIYF
TRBJ2-1,TRBV15,CATSWIAGGSYNEQFF
TRBJ1-4,TRBV5-1,CARRATGEKLFF
TRBJ2-5,TRBV7-8,CASSLAALQETQYF
TRBJ2-2,TRBV5-8,CASSFIVHTRANTGELFF
TRBJ2-3,TRBV6-5,CASSYSALGLAAHTQYF
TRBJ2-3,TRBV20-1,CSARDPGSTDTQYF